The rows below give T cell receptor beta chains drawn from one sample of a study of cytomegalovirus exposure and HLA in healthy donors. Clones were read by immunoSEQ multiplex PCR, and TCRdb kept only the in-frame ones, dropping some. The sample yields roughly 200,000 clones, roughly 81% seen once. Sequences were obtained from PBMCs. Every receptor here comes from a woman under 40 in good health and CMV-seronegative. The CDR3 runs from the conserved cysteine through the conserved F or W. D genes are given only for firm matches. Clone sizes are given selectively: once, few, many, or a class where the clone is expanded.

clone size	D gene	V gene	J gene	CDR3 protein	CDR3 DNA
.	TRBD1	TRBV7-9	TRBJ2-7	CASSTGQGAYEQYF	TGTGCCAGCAGCACCGGACAGGGGGCCTACGAGCAGTACTTC
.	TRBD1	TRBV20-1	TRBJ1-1	CSPGGEVEAFF	TGCAGTCCAGGGGGCGAGGTTGAAGCTTTCTTT
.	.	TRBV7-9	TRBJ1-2	CASSLGYSSGYGYTF	TGTGCCAGCAGCTTAGGGTACAGCTCGGGGTATGGCTACACCTTC
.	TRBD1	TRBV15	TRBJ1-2	CATSSGDRGLFYGYTF	TGTGCCACCAGCAGTGGGGACAGGGGGCTGTTCTATGGCTACACCTTC
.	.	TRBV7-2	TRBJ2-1	CASSLVSGGSLLNEQFF	TGTGCCAGCAGCTTAGTTTCAGGAGGCTCGTTACTCAATGAGCAGTTCTTC
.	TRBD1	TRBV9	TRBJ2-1	CASSVGEDGGTGKTEQFF	TGTGCCAGCAGCGTAGGAGAGGACGGGGGGACAGGGAAGACTGAGCAGTTCTTC
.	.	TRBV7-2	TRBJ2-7	CASSHPGAEQYF	TGTGCCAGCAGCCACCCTGGGGCCGAGCAGTACTTC
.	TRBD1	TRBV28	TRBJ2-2	CASSSQLRGRTGELFF	TGTGCCAGCAGTTCCCAACTCAGGGGGCGCACCGGGGAGCTGTTTTTT
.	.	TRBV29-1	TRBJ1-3	CSVVEGNSGNTIYF	TGCAGCGTTGTGGAGGGCAACTCTGGAAACACCATATATTTT
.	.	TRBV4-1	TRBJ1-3	CASSQELVPSSGNTIYF	TGCGCCAGCAGCCAAGAATTGGTCCCTAGCTCTGGAAACACCATATATTTT
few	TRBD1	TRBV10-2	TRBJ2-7	CASRGVGRGRSYEQYF	TGCGCCAGCCGAGGGGTCGGAAGGGGGCGATCCTACGAGCAGTACTTC
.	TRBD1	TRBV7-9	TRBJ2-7	CASSFRGQGYEQYF	TGTGCCAGCAGCTTCCGTGGACAGGGCTACGAGCAGTACTTC
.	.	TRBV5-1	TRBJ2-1	CASGTGGVNEQFF	TGCGCCAGCGGAACGGGGGGCGTTAATGAGCAGTTCTTC
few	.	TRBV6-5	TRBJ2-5	CASSRGQRAGGTQYF	TGTGCCAGCTCAAGGGGGCAGCGGGCTGGAGGGACCCAGTACTTC
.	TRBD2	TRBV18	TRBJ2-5	CASSPWASGRARETQYF	TGTGCCAGCTCACCCTGGGCTAGCGGGAGGGCCCGAGAGACCCAGTACTTC
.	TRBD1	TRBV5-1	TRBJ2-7	CASKVGDSSYEQYF	TGCGCCAGCAAGGTCGGGGACAGTTCCTACGAGCAGTACTTC
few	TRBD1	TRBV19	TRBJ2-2	CASTQGAWELFF	TGTGCCAGTACACAGGGGGCCTGGGAGCTGTTTTTT
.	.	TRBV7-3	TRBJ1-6	CASSTRGAGSPLHF	TGTGCCAGCAGCACTCGGGGGGCAGGTTCACCCCTCCACTTT
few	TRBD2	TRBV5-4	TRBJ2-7	CASSPSAGSPYEQYF	TGTGCCAGCAGCCCCTCAGCGGGAAGTCCCTACGAGCAGTACTTC
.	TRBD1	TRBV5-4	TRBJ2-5	CASSLEATGKETQYF	TGTGCCAGCAGCTTGGAGGCGACAGGGAAAGAGACCCAGTACTTC
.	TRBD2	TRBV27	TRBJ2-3	CASSLTSGGTDTQYF	TGTGCCAGCAGTTTGACTAGCGGGGGGACAGATACGCAGTATTTT
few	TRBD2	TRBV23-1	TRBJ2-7	CASSQSGIRYEQYF	TGCGCCAGCAGTCAAAGCGGGATAAGGTACGAGCAGTACTTC
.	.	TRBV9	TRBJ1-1	CASSVGLKKGVNTEAFF	TGTGCCAGCAGCGTAGGGCTGAAAAAGGGGGTGAACACTGAAGCTTTCTTT
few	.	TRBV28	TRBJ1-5	CASSLRQPQHF	TGTGCCAGCAGTTTACGTCAGCCCCAGCATTTT
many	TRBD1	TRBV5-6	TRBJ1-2	CASSGKGQANYGYTF	TGTGCCAGCAGCGGCAAGGGACAGGCTAACTATGGCTACACCTTC
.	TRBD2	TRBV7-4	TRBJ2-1	CASSFPGLASYNEQFF	TGTGCCAGCAGCTTTCCGGGACTAGCATCCTACAATGAGCAGTTCTTC
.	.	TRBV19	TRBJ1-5	CASRQSRYNQPQHF	TGTGCCAGTAGACAGAGCAGATACAATCAGCCCCAGCATTTT
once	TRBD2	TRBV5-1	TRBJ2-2	CASSFTSGSLSGELFF	TGCGCCAGCAGCTTCACTAGCGGGAGTTTGTCCGGGGAGCTGTTTTTT
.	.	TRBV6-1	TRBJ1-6	CASSGSRTSRSSYNSPLHF	TGTGCCAGCAGTGGGTCCCGAACCTCAAGGAGCTCCTATAATTCACCCCTCCACTTT
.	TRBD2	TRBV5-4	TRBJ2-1	CASSPTGAGGNEQFF	TGTGCCAGCAGCCCGACGGGGGCGGGAGGCAATGAGCAGTTCTTC
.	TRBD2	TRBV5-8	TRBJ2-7	CASSLGAIAGIYEQYF	TGTGCCAGCAGCTTGGGGGCCATAGCGGGAATCTACGAGCAGTACTTC
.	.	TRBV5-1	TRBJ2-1	CASSPAGGTGDLLSGQFF	TGCGCCAGCAGCCCGGCCGGCGGCACGGGGGACCTCCTCAGCGGGCAGTTCTTC
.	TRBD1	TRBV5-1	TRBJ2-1	CASSSGQVRNEQFF	TGCGCCAGCAGCTCAGGACAGGTTCGGAATGAGCAGTTCTTC
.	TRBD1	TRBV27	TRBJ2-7	CATEGTGGYEQYF	TGTGCCACCGAAGGGACAGGGGGCTACGAGCAGTACTTC
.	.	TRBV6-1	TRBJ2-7	CASIESYGQGLTGSYEQYF	TGTGCCAGCATTGAGAGTTATGGGCAGGGGCTAACAGGTTCCTACGAGCAGTACTTC
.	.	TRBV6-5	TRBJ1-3	CASTPSSGNTIYF	TGTGCCAGCACCCCCTCCTCTGGAAACACCATATATTTT
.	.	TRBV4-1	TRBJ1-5	CASSQGLQPQHF	TGCGCCAGCAGCCAGGGGCTGCAGCCCCAGCATTTT
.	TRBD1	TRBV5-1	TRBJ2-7	CASSVPGQGGYEQYF	TGCGCCAGCAGCGTCCCCGGACAGGGCGGCTACGAGCAGTACTTC
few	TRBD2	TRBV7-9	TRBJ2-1	CASSRLAGGYNEQFF	TGTGCCAGCAGCCGACTAGCGGGAGGTTACAATGAGCAGTTCTTC
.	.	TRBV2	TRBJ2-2	CASVFGGELFF	TGTGCCAGCGTATTCGGCGGGGAGCTGTTTTTT
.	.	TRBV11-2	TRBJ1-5	CASSWTTGNNQPQHF	TGTGCCAGCAGCTGGACCACGGGGAACAATCAGCCCCAGCATTTT
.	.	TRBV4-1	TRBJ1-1	CASSRTASILMNTEAFF	TGCGCCAGCAGCCGGACAGCCTCTATTCTCATGAACACTGAAGCTTTCTTT
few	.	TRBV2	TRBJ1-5	CASTGDEQPQHF	TGTGCCAGCACGGGGGATGAACAGCCCCAGCATTTT
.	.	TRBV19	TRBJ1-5	CASSTEGRNQPQHF	TGTGCCAGTAGTACGGAGGGGCGCAATCAGCCCCAGCATTTT
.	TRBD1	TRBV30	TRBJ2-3	CAWKDRGDGNTQYF	TGTGCCTGGAAGGACAGGGGGGATGGAAATACGCAGTATTTT